This entry lists 10 T cell receptor beta chains sequenced from one sample in a study of immune evolution from preneoplasia to lung adenocarcinoma. Data came from immunoSEQ multiplex PCR; TCRdb stores just in-frame clones and leaves some out. The data contain approximately 6,600 clones, around 85% of them singletons. Sequences were obtained from FFPE invasive lung adenocarcinoma tissue. The receptors originated from a person aged 50-75 years with lung adenocarcinoma.

V is TRBV18 and J is TRBJ1-5; TRBD1 matches 7 bases. Germline-derived CDR1 and CDR2 are KGHSH and LQKENI. This CDR3 is built from 15 residues. Trimming at V came to 3 bases and at J to 5 bases, leaving 7 bases not matched to a gene. CDR3 sequence: CASSPRTGSDQPQHF. CDR3 nucleotides: TGTGCCAGCTCACCCAGGACAGGTTCCGATCAGCCCCAGCATTTT.

V is TRBV7-8 and J is TRBJ2-7; D not resolved. This CDR3 is 13 amino acids long. V was pared by 1 base and J by 3 bases, with 7 bases between. Germline CDR1 reads SGHVS; CDR2 reads FQNEAQ. This chain's CDR3 is CASSLGLVYEQYF. The CDR3 nucleotides are TGTGCCAGCAGCTTAGGTTTAGTCTACGAGCAGTACTTC.

The chain employs TRBV29-1 and TRBJ1-1, with D perhaps matching TRBD1 (5 bases). The V end lost 5 bases, the J end lost 0 bases, and 13 bases lay between the germline ends. The CDR3 spans 14 residues. Germline CDR1 is SQVTM and CDR2 is ANQGSEA. The CDR3 protein is CSVRMGGLNTEAFF. CDR3 in DNA: TGCAGCGTTCGAATGGGGGGATTGAACACTGAAGCTTTCTTT. Full variable domain (remainder filled in from reference TRBV29-1 and TRBJ1-1): SAVISQKPSRDICQRGTSLTIQCQVDSQVTMMFWYRQQPGQSLTLIATANQGSEATYESGFVIDKFPISRPNLTFSTLTVSNMSPEDSSIYLCSVRMGGLNTEAFFGQGTRLTVV.

This chain uses TRBV18 with TRBJ1-4; D is unclear. The V gene lost 3 bases and the J gene lost 6 bases, with 11 bases spanning the gap. The V gene's germline CDR1 is KGHSH and CDR2 LQKENI. CDR3 size: 14 residues. CDR3 coding DNA: TGTGCCAGCTCACCCACGCGGACGGATGAAAAACTGTTTTTT. Translation: CASSPTRTDEKLFF.

The chain links TRBV19 to TRBJ2-3, with unresolved D. The CDR3 covers 13 residues. Germline-derived CDR1 and CDR2 are LNHDA and SQIVND (reference sequence). V lost 1 base and J lost 2, with 4 bases in between. The CDR3 is CASSIAYTDTQYF. For the CDR3, the DNA is TGTGCCAGTAGTATAGCTTACACAGATACGCAGTATTTT.

A single count supports this clone. This chain joins TRBV28 and TRBJ2-5, with 7 bases matching TRBD1. The CDR3 has 16 amino acids. V shed 2 bases and J 5 bases; nucleotides not matched to a gene: 11. The germline V gene encodes CDR1 MDHEN and CDR2 SYDVKM. The CDR3 protein is CASSLDRTGYRETQYF. CDR3 in DNA: TGTGCCAGCAGTTTAGACCGGACAGGCTACAGGGAGACCCAGTACTTC.

This chain joins TRBV7-2 and TRBJ2-3; tentatively, D is TRBD2 (7 bases). V was clipped by 2 bases and J by 0 bases, with 12 bases between them. Germline values: CDR1 SGHTA, CDR2 FQGNSA. The CDR3 is 16 amino acids. In DNA, the CDR3 is TGTGCCAGCAGCTTAAGGGGGAGGGCTAGCACAGATACGCAGTATTTT. As protein: CASSLRGRASTDTQYF.

The chain uses TRBV29-1 and TRBJ2-3; D unclear. The germline CDR1 and CDR2 sequences are SQVTM and ANQGSEA. This CDR3 is 13 amino acids long. Between the trimmed V and J ends, which lost 5 bases and 1 base, there was a span of 10 bases. The CDR3 DNA reads as TGCAGCGTTCGTACAGCCCGCACAGATACGCAGTATTTT. Translating gives CSVRTARTDTQYF.

The chain employs TRBV18 and TRBJ2-5, with 9 bases lining up with TRBD1. Trimming took 5 bases from V and 4 from J; bases not matched to a gene: 11. The CDR3 runs to 16 residues. Germline values: CDR1 KGHSH, CDR2 LQKENI. The CDR3 sequence is CASSSTGGSSPETQYF. The CDR3 nucleotides are TGTGCCAGCTCATCCACAGGGGGCTCCTCTCCAGAGACCCAGTACTTC.

The V and J genes are TRBV20-1 and TRBJ2-1; D is undetermined. With 0 bases removed from V and 13 bases from J, the gap between germline ends came to 10 bases. The CDR3 spans 11 residues. CDR1 DFQATT and CDR2 SNEGSKA come from the germline V gene (reference sequence). CDR3 residues: CSAREGSLQFF. The CDR3 nucleotides are TGCAGTGCTAGAGAGGGGTCCCTCCAGTTCTTC.